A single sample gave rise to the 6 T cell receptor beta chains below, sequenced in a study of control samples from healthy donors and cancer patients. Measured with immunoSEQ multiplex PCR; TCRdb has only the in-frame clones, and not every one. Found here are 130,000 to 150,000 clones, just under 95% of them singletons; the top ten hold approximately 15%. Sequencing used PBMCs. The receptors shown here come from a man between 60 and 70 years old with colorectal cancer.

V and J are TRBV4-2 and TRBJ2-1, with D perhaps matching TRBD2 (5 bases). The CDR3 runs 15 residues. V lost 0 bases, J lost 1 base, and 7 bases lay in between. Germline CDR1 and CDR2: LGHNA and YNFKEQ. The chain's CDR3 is CASSQDPGSYNEQFF. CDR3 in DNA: TGTGCCAGCAGCCAAGACCCGGGGTCCTACAATGAGCAGTTCTTC.

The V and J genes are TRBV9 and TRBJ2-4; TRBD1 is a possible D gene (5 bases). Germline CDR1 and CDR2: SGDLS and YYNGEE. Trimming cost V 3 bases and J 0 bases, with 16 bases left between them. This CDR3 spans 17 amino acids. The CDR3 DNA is TGTGCCAGCAGCGATGAGGACACGGTGGTAGCCAAAAACATTCAGTACTTC. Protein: CASSDEDTVVAKNIQYF.

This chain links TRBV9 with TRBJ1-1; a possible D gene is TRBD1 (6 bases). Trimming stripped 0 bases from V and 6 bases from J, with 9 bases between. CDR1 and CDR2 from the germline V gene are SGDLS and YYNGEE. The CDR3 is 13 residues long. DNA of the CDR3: TGTGCCAGCAGCGTAGTACAGGGATCTGAAGCTTTCTTT. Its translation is CASSVVQGSEAFF.

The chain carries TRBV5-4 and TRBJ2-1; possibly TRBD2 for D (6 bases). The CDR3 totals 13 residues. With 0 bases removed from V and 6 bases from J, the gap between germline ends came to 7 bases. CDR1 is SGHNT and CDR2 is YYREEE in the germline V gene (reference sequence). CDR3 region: CASSLDGGNEQFF. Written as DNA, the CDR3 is TGTGCCAGCAGCTTGGACGGGGGCAATGAGCAGTTCTTC.

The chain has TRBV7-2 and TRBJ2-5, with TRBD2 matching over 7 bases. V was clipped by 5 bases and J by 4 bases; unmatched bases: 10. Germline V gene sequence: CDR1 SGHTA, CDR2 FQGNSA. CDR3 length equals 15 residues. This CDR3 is CASSKGGGGTETQYF. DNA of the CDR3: TGTGCCAGCAGCAAAGGTGGCGGGGGTACAGAGACCCAGTACTTC. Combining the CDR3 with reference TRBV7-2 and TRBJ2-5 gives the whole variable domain GAGVSQSPSNKVTEKGKDVELRCDPISGHTALYWYRQSLGQGLEFLIYFQGNSAPDKSGLPSDRFSAERTGGSVSTLTIQRTQQEDSAVYLCASSKGGGGTETQYFGPGTRLLVL.

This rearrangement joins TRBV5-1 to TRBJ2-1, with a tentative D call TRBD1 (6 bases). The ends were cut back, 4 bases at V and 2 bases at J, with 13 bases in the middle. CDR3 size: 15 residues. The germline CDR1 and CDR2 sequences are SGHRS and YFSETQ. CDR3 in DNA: TGCGCCAGCAGCAATACAGGGAACACCTACAATGAGCAGTTCTTC. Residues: CASSNTGNTYNEQFF.